This is a list of T cell receptor beta chains from one sample in a study of cytomegalovirus exposure and HLA in healthy donors. Some clones are missing from TCRdb's copy, which holds only in-frame ones; the method was immunoSEQ multiplex PCR. The sample holds 90,000 or so clones; 70% to 75% are singletons and the top ten take roughly 4.2%. The specimen sequenced was PBMCs. These receptors were taken from a man in his sixties in good health and CMV-seronegative. Each CDR3 is given with its conserved first and last residue. D genes are given only for firm matches. Rows may omit the clone size; those that give it use once, few, many or a size class.

J | size | V | D | DNA | CDR3
TRBJ2-3 | . | TRBV9 | TRBD2 | TGTGCCAGCAGCGTAGGGCTGAGCGGGGGCACAGATACGCAGTATTTT | CASSVGLSGGTDTQYF
TRBJ2-1 | . | TRBV4-1 | . | TGCGCCAGCAGCCAATTGGGGGGGCCCGGTGAGCAGTTCTTC | CASSQLGGPGEQFF
TRBJ1-1 | . | TRBV7-9 | TRBD1 | TGTGCCAGCAGCTTCCCCGGGACAGAGAACACTGAAGCTTTCTTT | CASSFPGTENTEAFF
TRBJ2-2 | . | TRBV9 | . | TGTGCCAGCAGCCAAGGGGGGGGGAACACCGGGGAGCTGTTTTTT | CASSQGGGNTGELFF
TRBJ2-7 | . | TRBV5-1 | . | TGCGCCAGCAGCGCGGACAGCATTTACGAGCAGTACTTC | CASSADSIYEQYF
TRBJ2-5 | . | TRBV7-9 | . | TGTGCCAGCAGCTTTCCGGGGGATAAGACCCAGTACTTC | CASSFPGDKTQYF
TRBJ1-4 | few | TRBV13 | TRBD1 | TGTGCCAGCAGCTCGACAGGGACTAATGAAAAACTGTTTTTT | CASSSTGTNEKLFF
TRBJ2-7 | . | TRBV7-2 | . | TGTGCCAGCAGCTTAGCCGCGCCGATCTCCTACGAGCAGTACTTC | CASSLAAPISYEQYF
TRBJ2-1 | . | TRBV6-5 | TRBD1 | TGTGCCAGCAGCCGCGCAGACAGGGCTTACAATGAGCAGTTCTTC | CASSRADRAYNEQFF
TRBJ1-3 | . | TRBV5-1 | TRBD1 | TGCGCCAGCAGCTTAGAGGGGGCTTTGGACACCATATATTTT | CASSLEGALDTIYF
TRBJ1-5 | . | TRBV5-5 | TRBD1 | TGTGCCAGCAGCCCTATGACAGGGGTTGGCAATCAGCCCCAGCATTTT | CASSPMTGVGNQPQHF
TRBJ2-2 | . | TRBV4-1 | . | TGCGCCAGCAGCCAAGATTCTAGTACGGCAGGGATCCCGTTTTTT | CASSQDSSTAGIPFF
TRBJ2-1 | . | TRBV5-1 | . | TGCGCCAGCAGCTCCAGGCAGCTTCTCCCCGATGAGCAGTTCTTC | CASSSRQLLPDEQFF
TRBJ1-2 | . | TRBV7-9 | TRBD1 | TGTGCCAGCAGCACCCAGGGGGAGCTCAACTATGGCTACACCTTC | CASSTQGELNYGYTF
TRBJ2-6 | once | TRBV9 | . | TGTGCCAGCAGCGGAAACAGGGCGCCCTCTGGGGCCAACGTCCTGACTTTC | CASSGNRAPSGANVLTF
TRBJ1-5 | . | TRBV5-8 | . | TGTGCCAGCAGCTTTGGGCATCGGCAGCCCCAGCATTTT | CASSFGHRQPQHF
TRBJ2-7 | . | TRBV27 | . | TGTGCCAGCAGTGCGCTCAGGGGTTACGAGCAGTACTTC | CASSALRGYEQYF
TRBJ2-1 | . | TRBV5-8 | TRBD1 | TGTGCCAGCAGCTTGGAGGTAGGGACAGATGAGCAGTTCTTC | CASSLEVGTDEQFF
TRBJ2-7 | . | TRBV29-1 | . | TGCAGCGTTGCGCGGGACAGTCACGAGCAGTACTTC | CSVARDSHEQYF
TRBJ1-1 | few | TRBV5-1 | . | TGCGCCAGCAGCCCCGACTCAAGGAACACTGAAGCTTTCTTT | CASSPDSRNTEAFF
TRBJ2-3 | . | TRBV30 | . | TGTGCCTGGGGTATGGGAGGTGGCACAGATACGCAGTATTTT | CAWGMGGGTDTQYF
TRBJ2-3 | . | TRBV7-9 | . | TGTTCCAGCAGAGAGGCAGATACGCAGTATTTT | CSSREADTQYF
TRBJ2-5 | . | TRBV9 | TRBD2 | TGTGCCAGCAGCGTAGTCGCGGGGGGGCCTATCGGACACCAAGAGACCCAGTACTTC | CASSVVAGGPIGHQETQYF